This passage covers 19 T cell receptor beta chains from one sample sequenced in a study of blood T cell repertoires in COVID-19. The data were produced by immunoSEQ multiplex PCR, yet TCRdb's version contains in-frame clones alone and is incomplete. Of some 200,000 clones listed, approximately 90% are singletons. The sequenced material came from peripheral blood. The receptors come from an older man with acute or convalescent COVID-19.

This clone occurred once. J is TRBJ2-7 and V is TRBV11-2; D gene unclear. Germline CDR1 is SGHAT and CDR2 is FQNNGV. Trimming removed 3 bases from V and 0 bases from J, with 6 bases in between. The CDR3 consists of 13 residues. Here the CDR3 reads CASSLAPSYEQYF. The CDR3 nucleotides read TGTGCCAGCAGCTTGGCACCCTCCTACGAGCAGTACTTC.

V and J are TRBV7-9 and TRBJ2-1; 10 bases are shared with TRBD2. Per the germline V gene, CDR1 is SEHNR and CDR2 is FQNEAQ (reference sequence). The junction had 1 base not matched to a gene; V was cut back by 3 bases and J by 2 bases. The CDR3 spans 15 residues. The CDR3 loop reads CASSFGTSAYNEQFF. CDR3 coding DNA: TGTGCCAGCAGCTTTGGGACTAGCGCCTACAATGAGCAGTTCTTC.

This clone was observed a few times. J is TRBJ1-5 and V is TRBV18, with 7 bases lining up with TRBD1. V shed 5 bases and J 3 bases; nucleotides not matched to a gene: 7. Germline V gene data show CDR1 as KGHSH and CDR2 as LQKENI. This CDR3 is built from 15 residues. The CDR3 sequence: CASSTKTGNNQPQHF. The CDR3 nucleotides read TGTGCCAGCTCAACAAAGACAGGGAACAATCAGCCCCAGCATTTT.

This chain uses TRBV29-1 with TRBJ1-2; D is unresolved. Germline V gene data show CDR1 as SQVTM and CDR2 as ANQGSEA. This CDR3 spans 11 amino acids. The V and J ends lost 0 bases and 6 bases respectively, with 5 bases between them. This CDR3 is CSVEDIHGYTF. The CDR3 coding sequence is TGCAGCGTTGAAGATATCCATGGCTACACCTTC.

The gene calls are TRBV5-6 and TRBJ2-1; a weak D match, TRBD1 (7 bases). The germline V and J ends were trimmed by 3 bases and 5 bases, with 15 bases remaining between them. This CDR3 has 15 residues. The V gene's germline CDR1 is SGHDT and CDR2 YYEEEE. The CDR3 sequence is CASSSAGQPNNEQFF. The CDR3 region has the DNA TGTGCCAGCAGCTCCGCGGGACAGCCCAACAATGAGCAGTTCTTC.

This clone was found once. This chain uses TRBV11-2 with TRBJ2-5; 7 bases map to TRBD1. This CDR3 has 17 residues. V dropped 5 bases and J dropped 4; count of bases not matched to a gene: 16. Germline V lookup: CDR1 SGHAT, CDR2 FQNNGV. The CDR3 DNA reads TGTGCCAGCAGCAGTCATCCAGGTCAGGGGGTTGGAGAGACCCAGTACTTC. Its translation: CASSSHPGQGVGETQYF.

The V gene is TRBV5-6, the J gene TRBJ1-1, with TRBD1 matching over 11 bases. The CDR3 is 13 residues long. Germline V gene lookup returns CDR1 SGHDT and CDR2 YYEEEE. The J segment lost 5 bases and the V segment lost 5 bases, leaving 2 bases of the junction unmatched. The CDR3 nucleotides read TGTGCCAGCAGTTGGGACAGGGGGACTGAAGCTTTCTTT. Translation: CASSWDRGTEAFF. Full variable domain (remainder filled in from reference TRBV5-6 and TRBJ1-1): DAGVTQSPTHLIKTRGQQVTLRCSPKSGHDTVSWYQQALGQGPQFIFQYYEEEERQRGNFPDRFSGHQFPNYSSELNVNALLLGDSALYLCASSWDRGTEAFFGQGTRLTVV.

The chain recombines TRBV4-3 with TRBJ2-4, with 12 bases aligning to TRBD2. CDR3 size: 20 residues. Germline CDR1 LGHNA, CDR2 YSLEER. Trimming at V came to 2 bases and at J to 0 bases, leaving 11 bases not matched to a gene. In DNA, the CDR3 is TGCGCCAGCAGCCAAAACCCCGGGACTAGCGGGTCCTTAGCCAAAAACATTCAGTACTTC. It is translated as CASSQNPGTSGSLAKNIQYF.

This chain uses TRBV4-1 with TRBJ1-3; D may be TRBD1 (5 bases). The CDR3 is 15 residues long. The germline CDR1 and CDR2 sequences are MGHRA and YSYEKL. V was pared by 6 bases and J by 1 base, with 13 bases between. The CDR3 region has the DNA TGCGCCAGCAGAGCCTATCAGGGTTCTGGAAACACCATATATTTT. Amino acids: CASRAYQGSGNTIYF.

V and J are TRBV24-1 and TRBJ2-7; TRBD1 matches at 7 bases. CDR1 is KGHDR and CDR2 is SFDVKD in the germline V gene. This CDR3 spans 14 amino acids. With V trimmed by 3 bases and J by 2 bases, 3 bases remained unmatched. Written as DNA, the CDR3 is TGTGCCACCAGTGATAGTGGACAGGCCTACGAGCAGTACTTC. Its protein is CATSDSGQAYEQYF.

This rearrangement joins TRBV28 to TRBJ1-1; D is unresolved. This CDR3 has 14 amino acids. CDR1 MDHEN and CDR2 SYDVKM come from the germline V gene. V lost 6 bases, J lost 4 bases, and 15 bases lay in between. The CDR3 DNA reads TGTGCCAGCAGCTCCCTAGGGAGGAGCACTGAAGCTTTCTTT. It specifies CASSSLGRSTEAFF. Drawing the rest from reference TRBV28 and TRBJ1-1, the complete variable domain is DVKVTQSSRYLVKRTGEKVFLECVQDMDHENMFWYRQDPGLGLRLIYFSYDVKMKEKGDIPEGYSVSREKKERFSLILESASTNQTSMYLCASSSLGRSTEAFFGQGTRLTVV.

This chain connects TRBV3-1 (or the pseudogene TRBV3-2) to TRBJ1-2; the match to TRBD1 covers 9 bases. Looked up from germline, CDR1 is LGHDT and CDR2 is YNNKEL (reference sequence). The CDR3 has 15 residues. The ends lost 7 bases at V and 7 bases at J; junction bases unmatched: 13. CDR3 nucleotides: TGTGCCAGCACCCCCTCATGGACAGGGGCGAGTGGCTACACCTTC. Translating it yields CASTPSWTGASGYTF.

V is TRBV7-8 and J is TRBJ2-5; no definite D call. V was pared by 0 bases and J by 4 bases, with 6 bases between. The V gene's germline CDR1 is SGHVS and CDR2 FQNEAQ. CDR3 size: 13 residues. CDR3 protein: CASSLANGETQYF. The CDR3 DNA follows: TGTGCCAGCAGCTTAGCCAACGGAGAGACCCAGTACTTC.

J is TRBJ2-1 and V is TRBV27; 11 positions agree with TRBD2. The CDR3 contains 16 residues. Germline V gene lookup returns CDR1 MNHEY and CDR2 SMNVEV (reference sequence). V trimming: 4 bases; J trimming: 10 bases; junction bases outside the gene matches: 12. The CDR3 DNA reads as TGTGCCAGCAGTTCCTTAGCTAGCGGGAGGAAGGCAGAGCAGTTCTTC. This gives the protein CASSSLASGRKAEQFF.

This clone was observed a handful of times. The genes are TRBV19 and TRBJ1-5, with unresolved D. V lost 3 bases, J lost 4 bases, and 22 bases lay in between. The CDR3 has 18 amino acids. CDR1 is LNHDA, CDR2 SQIVND, per germline (reference sequence). The CDR3 loop reads CASSISLLTGETNQPQHF. The CDR3 nucleotides read TGTGCCAGTAGTATTTCTTTGTTAACCGGGGAAACAAATCAGCCCCAGCATTTT. The variable domain in full, with the rest retrieved from reference TRBV19 and TRBJ1-5, is DGGITQSPKYLFRKEGQNVTLSCEQNLNHDAMYWYRQDPGQGLRLIYYSQIVNDFQKGDIAEGYSVSREKKESFPLTVTSAQKNPTAFYLCASSISLLTGETNQPQHFGDGTRLSIL.

This chain joins TRBV11-2 and TRBJ1-1; 8 bases fit TRBD1. Germline assignment: CDR1 SGHAT and CDR2 FQNNGV. Trimming cost V 5 bases and J 10 bases; bases outside gene matches: 9. CDR3 length: 13 amino acids. CDR3 loop: CASSLRQGTVAFF. Here the CDR3 DNA reads TGTGCCAGCAGCCTAAGACAGGGGACGGTAGCTTTCTTT.

The chain couples TRBV20-1 to TRBJ2-5; 9 bases align to TRBD2. The CDR3 loop spans 16 amino acids. The germline V gene encodes CDR1 DFQATT and CDR2 SNEGSKA (reference sequence). The junction had 13 bases not matched to a gene; V was cut back by 3 bases and J by 5 bases. The CDR3 DNA reads as TGCAGTGCTAGTTTGAGCGGGAGGAGATCCCGGGAGACCCAGTACTTC. Amino acid sequence: CSASLSGRRSRETQYF.

This clone turned up a few times. V is TRBV7-3 and J is TRBJ2-5; D not resolved. The V and J ends lost 2 bases and 4 bases respectively, with 8 bases between them. CDR1 and CDR2 from the germline V gene are SGHTA and FQGTGA. The CDR3 runs 13 residues. This chain's CDR3 is CASSLAAGETQYF. CDR3 DNA: TGTGCCAGCAGCTTAGCTGCAGGAGAGACCCAGTACTTC.

The gene calls are TRBV28 and TRBJ1-1; 9 positions agree with TRBD1. Germline-derived CDR1 and CDR2 are MDHEN and SYDVKM. Trimming cost V 3 bases and J 4 bases; bases outside gene matches: 9. This CDR3 has 16 amino acids. Written as DNA, the CDR3 is TGTGCCAGCAGTTTTCTAGGGGACAGGGTTCGCACTGAAGCTTTCTTT. It encodes CASSFLGDRVRTEAFF.